This TCR beta chain appears in the sequencing data of a study of T-cell reconstitution after alpha-beta-depleted transplantation in children. This clonotype was seen many times. For TCRbeta, the library was prepared with unique molecular identifiers. MiXCR, run by TCRdb on the PCR reads, gives a single entry per CDR3 protein. This repertoire shows hundreds of thousands of distinct CDR3 sequences, around a sixth found once; its top ten account for 1.1%. This CDR3 region has 14 residues. Germline V gene sequence: CDR1 DFQATT, CDR2 SNEGSKA (reference sequence). V shed 5 bases, J shed 0 bases, and the junction held 3 bases outside the gene matches.

The TCR comes from a human donor who donated a stem cell graft to a child with acute myeloid leukemia. Sequenced here: PBMCs from the stem cell graft donor, sampled from the stem cell graft. V usage is TRBV20-1 and J usage is TRBJ2-2; TRBD1 aligns across 7 bases. The CDR3, as DNA: TGCAGTGCTTTAGGGACAGCGAACACCGGGGAGCTGTTTTTT. It translates to CSALGTANTGELFF.